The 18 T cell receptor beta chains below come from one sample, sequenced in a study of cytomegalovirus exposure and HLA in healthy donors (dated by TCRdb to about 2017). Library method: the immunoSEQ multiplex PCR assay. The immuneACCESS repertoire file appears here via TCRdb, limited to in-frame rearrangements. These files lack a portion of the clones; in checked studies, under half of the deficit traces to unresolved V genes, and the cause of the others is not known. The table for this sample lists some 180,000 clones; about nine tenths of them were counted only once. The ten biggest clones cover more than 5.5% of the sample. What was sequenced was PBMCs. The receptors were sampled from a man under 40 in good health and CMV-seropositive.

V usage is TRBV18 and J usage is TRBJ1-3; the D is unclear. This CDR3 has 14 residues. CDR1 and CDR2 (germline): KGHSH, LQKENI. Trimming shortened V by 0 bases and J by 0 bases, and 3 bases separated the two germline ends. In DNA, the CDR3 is TGTGCCAGCTCACCACCCGGCTCTGGAAACACCATATATTTT. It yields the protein CASSPPGSGNTIYF.

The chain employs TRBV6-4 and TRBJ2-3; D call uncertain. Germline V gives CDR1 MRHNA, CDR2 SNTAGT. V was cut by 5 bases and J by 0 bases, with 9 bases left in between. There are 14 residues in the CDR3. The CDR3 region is CASSLTPSTDTQYF. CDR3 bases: TGTGCCAGCAGTTTGACTCCTAGCACAGATACGCAGTATTTT.

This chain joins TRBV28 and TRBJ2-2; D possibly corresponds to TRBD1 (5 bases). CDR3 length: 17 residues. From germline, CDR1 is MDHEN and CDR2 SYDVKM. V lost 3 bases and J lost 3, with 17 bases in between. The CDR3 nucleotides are TGTGCCAGCAGTTTGTGGGGCAGCCCAGGACACACCGGGGAGCTGTTTTTT. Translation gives CASSLWGSPGHTGELFF.

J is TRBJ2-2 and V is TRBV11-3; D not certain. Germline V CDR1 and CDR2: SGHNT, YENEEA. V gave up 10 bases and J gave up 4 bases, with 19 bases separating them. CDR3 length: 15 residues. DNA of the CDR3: TGTGCCATCAGTTCGGCAGTTAGTCCCACCGGGGAGCTGTTTTTT. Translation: CAISSAVSPTGELFF.

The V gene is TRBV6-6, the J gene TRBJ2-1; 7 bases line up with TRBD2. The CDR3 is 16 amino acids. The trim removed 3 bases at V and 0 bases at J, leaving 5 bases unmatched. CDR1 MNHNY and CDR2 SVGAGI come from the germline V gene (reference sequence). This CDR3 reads CASSYQAGSSYNEQFF. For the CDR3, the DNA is TGTGCCAGCAGTTATCAAGCGGGGAGCTCCTACAATGAGCAGTTCTTC.

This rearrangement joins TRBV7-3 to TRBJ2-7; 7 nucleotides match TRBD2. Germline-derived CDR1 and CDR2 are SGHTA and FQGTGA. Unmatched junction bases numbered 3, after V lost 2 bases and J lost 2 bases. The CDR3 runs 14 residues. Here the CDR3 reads CASSLEGLTYEQYF. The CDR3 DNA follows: TGTGCCAGCAGCTTAGAGGGACTAACCTACGAGCAGTACTTC.

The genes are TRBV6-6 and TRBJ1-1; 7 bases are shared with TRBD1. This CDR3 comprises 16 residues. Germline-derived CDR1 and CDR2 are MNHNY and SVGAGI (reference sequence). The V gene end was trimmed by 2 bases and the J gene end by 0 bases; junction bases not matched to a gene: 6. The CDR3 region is CASSYASTGMNTEAFF. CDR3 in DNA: TGTGCCAGCAGTTACGCGTCGACAGGGATGAACACTGAAGCTTTCTTT.

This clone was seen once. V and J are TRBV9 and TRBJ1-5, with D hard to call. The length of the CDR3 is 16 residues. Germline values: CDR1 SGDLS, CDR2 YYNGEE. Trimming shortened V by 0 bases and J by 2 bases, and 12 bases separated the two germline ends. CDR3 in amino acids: CASSVGPIGGNQPQHF. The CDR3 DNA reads TGTGCCAGCAGCGTAGGTCCGATTGGAGGCAATCAGCCCCAGCATTTT.

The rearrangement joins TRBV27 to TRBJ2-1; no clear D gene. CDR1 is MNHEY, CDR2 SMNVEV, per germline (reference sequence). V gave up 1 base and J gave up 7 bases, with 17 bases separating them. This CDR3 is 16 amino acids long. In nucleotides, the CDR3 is TGTGCCAGCAGTTTATTGCTGGGTCAAGAGTCGAATGAGCAGTTCTTC. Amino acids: CASSLLLGQESNEQFF.

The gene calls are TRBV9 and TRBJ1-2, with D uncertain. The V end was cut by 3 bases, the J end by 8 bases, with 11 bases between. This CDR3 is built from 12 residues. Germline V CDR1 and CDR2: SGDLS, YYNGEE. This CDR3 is CASSANMGGYTF. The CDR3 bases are TGTGCCAGCAGCGCAAACATGGGCGGCTACACCTTC.

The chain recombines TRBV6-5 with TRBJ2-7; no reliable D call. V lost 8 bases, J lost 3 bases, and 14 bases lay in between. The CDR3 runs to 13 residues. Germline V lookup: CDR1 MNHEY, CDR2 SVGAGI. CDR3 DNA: TGTGCCAGCGGAAAAGGGAACTACTACGAGCAGTACTTC. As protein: CASGKGNYYEQYF.

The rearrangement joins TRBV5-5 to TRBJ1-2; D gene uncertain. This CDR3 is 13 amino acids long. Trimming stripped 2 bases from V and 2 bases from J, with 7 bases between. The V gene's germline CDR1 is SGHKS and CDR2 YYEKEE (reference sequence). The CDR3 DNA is TGTGCCAGCAGCTTTCAAGAGAACTATGGCTACACCTTC. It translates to CASSFQENYGYTF.

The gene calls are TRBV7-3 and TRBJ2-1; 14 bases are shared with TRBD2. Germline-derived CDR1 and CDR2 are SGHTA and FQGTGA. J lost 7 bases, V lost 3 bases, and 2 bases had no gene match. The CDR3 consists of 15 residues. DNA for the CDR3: TGTGCCAGCAGCTTTGGGACTAGCGGGAGAAATGAGCAGTTCTTC. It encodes CASSFGTSGRNEQFF.

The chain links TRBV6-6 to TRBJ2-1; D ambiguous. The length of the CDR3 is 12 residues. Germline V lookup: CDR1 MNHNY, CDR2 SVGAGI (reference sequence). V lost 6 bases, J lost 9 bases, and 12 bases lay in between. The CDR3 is CASSLRRPEQFF. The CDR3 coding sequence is TGTGCCAGCAGCTTAAGGCGGCCTGAGCAGTTCTTC.

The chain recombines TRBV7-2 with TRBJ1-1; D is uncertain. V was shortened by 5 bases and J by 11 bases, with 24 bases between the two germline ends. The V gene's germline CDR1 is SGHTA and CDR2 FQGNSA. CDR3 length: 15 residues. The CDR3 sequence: CASSALSGGYTWAFF. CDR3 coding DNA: TGTGCCAGCAGCGCCCTGTCAGGCGGATACACTTGGGCTTTCTTT.

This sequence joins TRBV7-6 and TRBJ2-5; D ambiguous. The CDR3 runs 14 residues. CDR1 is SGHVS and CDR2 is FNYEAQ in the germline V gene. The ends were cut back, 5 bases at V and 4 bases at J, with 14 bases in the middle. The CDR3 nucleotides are TGTGCCAGCAGCGCTCGTGGGGTTTTAGAGACCCAGTACTTC. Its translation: CASSARGVLETQYF.

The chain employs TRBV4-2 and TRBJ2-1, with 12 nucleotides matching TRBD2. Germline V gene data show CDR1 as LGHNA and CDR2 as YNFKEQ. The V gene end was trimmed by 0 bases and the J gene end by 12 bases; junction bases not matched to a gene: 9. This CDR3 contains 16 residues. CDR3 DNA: TGTGCCAGCAGCCAAGATACCGGGACTAGCGGGCGGGGGCAGTTCTTC. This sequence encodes CASSQDTGTSGRGQFF.

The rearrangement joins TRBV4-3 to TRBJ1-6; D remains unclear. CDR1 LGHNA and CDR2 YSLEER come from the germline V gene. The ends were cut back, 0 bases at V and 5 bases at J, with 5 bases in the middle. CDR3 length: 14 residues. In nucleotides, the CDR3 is TGCGCCAGCAGCCAAGATTTCGATAATTCACCCCTCCACTTT. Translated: CASSQDFDNSPLHF.